A single sample gave rise to the 32 T cell receptor beta chains below, sequenced in a study of cytomegalovirus exposure and HLA in healthy donors. PCR involved 60 Vbeta and 13 Jbeta primers. Repertoires were generated with immunoSEQ multiplex PCR, while TCRdb's copy carries only in-frame clones and drops some. The sample yields fewer than 250,000 clones, approximately 82% seen once. The sequencing input was PBMCs. These receptors originate from a woman aged 45-59 years in good health and CMV-seropositive.

This chain uses TRBV11-2 with TRBJ1-2, with D possibly TRBD1 on 5 matching bases. V shed 0 bases and J shed 2 bases, with 16 bases lying between them. CDR3 size: 17 residues. Germline V gene data show CDR1 as SGHAT and CDR2 as FQNNGV. The chain's CDR3 is CASSLDSGTGQNYGYTF. In DNA form, the CDR3 reads TGTGCCAGCAGCTTAGATTCAGGAACAGGCCAGAACTATGGCTACACCTTC.

The rearrangement joins TRBV30 to TRBJ2-5; D is perhaps TRBD1 (6 bases). Germline CDR1 reads GTSNPN; CDR2 reads SVGIG (reference sequence). The CDR3 is made up of 14 amino acids. Between the trimmed V and J ends, which lost 5 bases and 3 bases, there was a span of 16 bases. CDR3 protein: CAWGNGQQEETQYF. The CDR3 nucleotides are TGTGCCTGGGGGAACGGACAGCAGGAAGAGACCCAGTACTTC.

This clone occurred once. V is TRBV9 and J is TRBJ2-5; the D gene is possibly TRBD1 (6 bases). Germline V lookup: CDR1 SGDLS, CDR2 YYNGEE. Trimming removed 7 bases at V and 5 bases at J, with 21 bases between. The CDR3 runs to 15 residues. The CDR3 region has the DNA TGTGCCAGCTCAAGTCAACAGGGAATTTTGGAGACCCAGTACTTC. It yields the protein CASSSQQGILETQYF.

This clone was seen a single time. The gene calls are TRBV6-6 and TRBJ1-2; perhaps TRBD1 as D (5 bases). In germline, CDR1 is MNHNY, CDR2 SVGAGI (reference sequence). V lost 2 bases to trimming and J lost 6 bases, with 13 bases between them. The CDR3 contains 14 residues. CDR3 DNA sequence: TGTGCCAGCAGTTACCCTGGGACTTTCGATGGCTACACCTTC. Residues: CASSYPGTFDGYTF.

A single count supports this clone. V usage is TRBV28 and J usage is TRBJ1-4; maybe TRBD1 (6 bases). Germline CDR1 reads MDHEN; CDR2 reads SYDVKM. V dropped 5 bases and J dropped 6 bases, with 19 bases sitting between them. This CDR3 has 16 amino acids. This CDR3 is CASSANLLGADEKLFF. CDR3 in DNA: TGTGCCAGCAGTGCCAACCTTCTGGGGGCGGATGAAAAACTGTTTTTT.

This clone was recorded a few times. The rearrangement links TRBV28 to TRBJ1-5; no definite D call. Germline V lookup: CDR1 MDHEN, CDR2 SYDVKM. Deletions cut 8 bases from V and 9 bases from J, with 17 bases between. There are 13 residues in the CDR3. The CDR3 coding sequence is TGTGCCAGCTCCCCGGGTCGGGATCGGCCCCAGCATTTT. Protein product: CASSPGRDRPQHF.

This sequence joins TRBV2 and TRBJ1-2; 7 bases align to TRBD1. After removal of 2 bases from V and 6 bases from J, the junction contained 15 bases not matched to a gene. CDR1 is SNHLY and CDR2 is FYNNEI in the germline V gene. CDR3 size: 17 residues. The CDR3: CASSEWAGGRFADGYTF. The CDR3 coding sequence is TGTGCCAGCAGTGAATGGGCAGGGGGGCGATTTGCGGATGGCTACACCTTC.

The chain combines TRBV15 with TRBJ2-3, with 8 bases that match TRBD2. Germline trimming cut 1 base from V and 2 bases from J; bases unmatched to any gene: 11. This CDR3 is built from 18 residues. The germline V gene has CDR1 LNHNV and CDR2 YYDKDF (reference sequence). CDR3 region: CATSRGLMERGITDTQYF. CDR3 nucleotide sequence: TGTGCCACCAGCAGAGGGTTGATGGAGCGGGGGATCACAGATACGCAGTATTTT.

The chain carries TRBV18 and TRBJ1-4, with D possibly TRBD1 on 6 matching bases. Germline V gene sequence: CDR1 KGHSH, CDR2 LQKENI. Between the trimmed V and J ends, which lost 5 bases and 4 bases, there was a span of 14 bases. The CDR3 consists of 15 residues. The CDR3 DNA follows: TGTGCCAGCTCAAGTAACAGGGCCCTTAATGAAAAACTGTTTTTT. The encoded protein is CASSSNRALNEKLFF.

CDR3 sequence reads: CASSSRTVNTGELFF. CDR3 sequence (DNA): TGTGCCAGCAGTTCGCGGACAGTAAACACCGGGGAGCTGTTTTTT. This rearrangement joins TRBV2 to TRBJ2-2, with D maybe TRBD1 (6 bases). This CDR3 contains 15 residues. Germline CDR1 and CDR2: SNHLY and FYNNEI. Deletions cut 5 bases from V and 2 bases from J, with 12 bases between.

The CDR3 DNA reads as TGTGCCAGCAGTTACGACAGGGTGAGGGGCTACACCTTC. Its translation: CASSYDRVRGYTF. The chain employs TRBV6-6 and TRBJ1-2; the match to TRBD1 covers 7 bases. Germline trimming cut 2 bases from V and 8 bases from J; bases unmatched to any gene: 5. This CDR3 is built from 13 residues. Germline-derived CDR1 and CDR2 are MNHNY and SVGAGI (reference sequence).

CDR3 coding DNA: TGCGCCAGCAGCGCGACCGGGTTAGAGACCCAGTACTTC. Translated, it gives CASSATGLETQYF. This chain connects TRBV5-1 to TRBJ2-5, with no clear D. The V and J ends lost 4 bases and 4 bases respectively, with 11 bases between them. The CDR3 loop spans 13 amino acids. CDR1 and CDR2 from the germline V gene are SGHRS and YFSETQ.

This clone was seen just once. V usage is TRBV10-1 and J usage is TRBJ2-7; D is possibly TRBD1 (5 bases). Germline V gene sequence: CDR1 WNHNN, CDR2 SYGVQD (reference sequence). V lost 3 bases, J lost 3 bases, and 9 bases lay in between. This CDR3 has 13 amino acids. The CDR3 loop reads CASSEDRGYEQYF. In DNA form, the CDR3 reads TGCGCCAGCAGTGAAGACAGAGGCTACGAGCAGTACTTC.

The chain combines TRBV30 with TRBJ1-2; 7 nucleotides match TRBD1. This CDR3 comprises 14 residues. Per the germline V gene, CDR1 is GTSNPN and CDR2 is SVGIG (reference sequence). Trimming at V came to 2 bases and at J to 2 bases, leaving 5 bases not matched to a gene. CDR3 amino acids: CAWSRQGWNYGYTF. Written as DNA, the CDR3 is TGTGCCTGGAGTCGACAGGGATGGAACTATGGCTACACCTTC.

This chain uses TRBV28 with TRBJ2-1; the D gene is possibly TRBD2 (6 bases). V was shortened by 6 bases and J by 0 bases, with 12 bases between the two germline ends. The CDR3 consists of 15 residues. CDR1 is MDHEN and CDR2 is SYDVKM in the germline V gene. The CDR3 sequence is CASRRDSNSYNEQFF. The CDR3 coding sequence is TGTGCCAGCAGGCGGGACTCAAACTCCTACAATGAGCAGTTCTTC.

This clone was picked up a small number of times. The chain combines TRBV4-3 with TRBJ1-1, with a weak D call TRBD1 (6 bases). Trimming shortened V by 2 bases and J by 4 bases, and 14 bases separated the two germline ends. This CDR3 is built from 15 residues. Germline-derived CDR1 and CDR2 are LGHNA and YSLEER. CDR3 amino acids: CASSQSNREGTEAFF. In nucleotides, the CDR3 is TGCGCCAGCAGCCAATCAAACAGGGAGGGCACTGAAGCTTTCTTT.

The chain couples TRBV7-2 to TRBJ2-7; 10 bases are shared with TRBD1. This CDR3 contains 14 residues. J gave up 5 bases and V 5 bases, and 6 bases lay outside the gene matches. Germline V gene sequence: CDR1 SGHTA, CDR2 FQGNSA. The CDR3 loop is CASSLGTGDDEQYF. The CDR3 coding sequence is TGTGCCAGCAGCCTCGGGACAGGGGATGACGAGCAGTACTTC. Looking up the rest from reference TRBV7-2 and TRBJ2-7 gives the full variable domain: GAGVSQSPSNKVTEKGKDVELRCDPISGHTALYWYRQSLGQGLEFLIYFQGNSAPDKSGLPSDRFSAERTGGSVSTLTIQRTQQEDSAVYLCASSLGTGDDEQYFGPGTRLTVT.

This chain connects TRBV5-1 to TRBJ2-7; the D is unclear. The CDR3 is made up of 12 amino acids. Trimming removed 4 bases at V and 2 bases at J, with 7 bases between. The V gene's germline CDR1 is SGHRS and CDR2 YFSETQ. The CDR3 sequence is CASSLDTYEQYF. CDR3 coding DNA: TGCGCCAGCAGCCTCGACACCTACGAGCAGTACTTC.

This clone has a handful of counts. The J gene is TRBJ1-1, the V gene TRBV5-6; 7 bases line up with TRBD1. CDR1 and CDR2 (germline): SGHDT, YYEEEE. This CDR3 contains 13 residues. V shed 2 bases and J 11 bases; nucleotides not matched to a gene: 9. This CDR3 reads CASSFSLQGEAFF. The DNA for the CDR3 is TGTGCCAGCAGCTTCTCACTTCAGGGGGAGGCTTTCTTT.

The chain uses TRBV7-6 and TRBJ1-4; possible D gene TRBD1, 5 bases. The CDR3 runs to 16 residues. Trimming pared 3 bases from V and 6 bases from J, leaving 17 bases between. Germline V lookup: CDR1 SGHVS, CDR2 FNYEAQ. As DNA, the CDR3 is TGTGCCAGCAGCTTCCGGGTATCAGGGATGGATGAAAAACTGTTTTTT. As protein: CASSFRVSGMDEKLFF.

Only a few counts were recorded for this clone. V gene TRBV28 combines with J gene TRBJ1-3; the D gene is possibly TRBD1 (5 bases). The CDR3 totals 16 residues. V lost 2 bases to trimming and J lost 1 base, with 12 bases between them. CDR1 is MDHEN and CDR2 is SYDVKM in the germline V gene. The CDR3 sequence is CASSLGGTASGNTIYF. DNA of the CDR3: TGTGCCAGCAGTTTAGGCGGGACCGCGTCTGGAAACACCATATATTTT. Drawing the rest from reference TRBV28 and TRBJ1-3, the complete variable domain is DVKVTQSSRYLVKRTGEKVFLECVQDMDHENMFWYRQDPGLGLRLIYFSYDVKMKEKGDIPEGYSVSREKKERFSLILESASTNQTSMYLCASSLGGTASGNTIYFGEGSWLTVV.

The genes are TRBV7-9 and TRBJ2-3; D perhaps matches TRBD2 (6 bases). V lost 3 bases to trimming and J lost 5 bases, with 15 bases between them. In germline, CDR1 is SEHNR, CDR2 FQNEAQ (reference sequence). This CDR3 contains 15 residues. CDR3 protein: CASSLGPLGGDTQYF. The CDR3 coding sequence is TGTGCCAGCAGCTTGGGGCCCCTCGGGGGAGATACGCAGTATTTT.

The chain joins TRBV7-9 to TRBJ2-2; D gene uncertain. Germline lookup yields CDR1 SEHNR and CDR2 FQNEAQ (reference sequence). Trimming took 1 base from V and 2 from J, leaving 11 bases between them. This CDR3 is built from 16 residues. CDR3 nucleotides: TGTGCCAGCAGCTTAGGCGGCGGCGGCAACACCGGGGAGCTGTTTTTT. Translated: CASSLGGGGNTGELFF. The full variable domain, its missing parts supplied by reference TRBV7-9 and TRBJ2-2, is DTGVSQNPRHKITKRGQNVTFRCDPISEHNRLYWYRQTLGQGPEFLTYFQNEAQLEKSRLLSDRFSAERPKGSFSTLEIQRTEQGDSAMYLCASSLGGGGNTGELFFGEGSRLTVL.

V is TRBV4-1 and J is TRBJ1-2; D perhaps matches TRBD1 (6 bases). The germline V gene has CDR1 MGHRA and CDR2 YSYEKL. The ends were cut back, 4 bases at V and 2 bases at J, with 17 bases in the middle. This CDR3 comprises 16 residues. The DNA of the CDR3 is TGCGCCAGCAGCCCATCAACCGACAGGATCAACTATGGCTACACCTTC. This encodes CASSPSTDRINYGYTF.

This rearrangement joins TRBV25-1 to TRBJ1-1; possibly TRBD1 for D (5 bases). This CDR3 spans 13 amino acids. CDR1 and CDR2 (germline): MGHDK, SYGVNS. V was cut by 6 bases and J by 5 bases, with 13 bases left in between. CDR3: CASSSDMWTEAFF. The CDR3 coding sequence is TGTGCCAGCAGCTCGGACATGTGGACTGAAGCTTTCTTT. Using reference TRBV25-1 and TRBJ1-1 for the parts outside the CDR3, the full variable domain is EADIYQTPRYLVIGTGKKITLECSQTMGHDKMYWYQQDPGMELHLIHYSYGVNSTEKGDLSSESTVSRIRTEHFPLTLESARPSHTSQYLCASSSDMWTEAFFGQGTRLTVV.

This clone is a singleton in its sample. This chain uses TRBV27 with TRBJ1-1; 11 positions match TRBD1. The CDR3 extends over 20 amino acids. V was clipped by 6 bases and J by 4 bases; unmatched bases: 22. Germline values: CDR1 MNHEY, CDR2 SMNVEV (reference sequence). The CDR3 reads CASRPRVSGQGAGLCTEAFF. For the CDR3, the DNA is TGTGCCAGCAGACCTAGAGTTTCTGGACAGGGGGCCGGTTTATGCACTGAAGCTTTCTTT.

The rearrangement links TRBV5-4 to TRBJ2-7, with TRBD1 matching over 8 bases. The germline V gene encodes CDR1 SGHNT and CDR2 YYREEE (reference sequence). V lost 4 bases and J lost 0; bases outside the gene matches: 3. The length of the CDR3 is 14 residues. The CDR3 coding sequence is TGTGCCAGCAGCCCCGGACAGGGCTCCTACGAGCAGTACTTC. It translates to CASSPGQGSYEQYF.

The chain employs TRBV18 and TRBJ1-4, with TRBD1 matching over 7 bases. CDR3 length: 13 amino acids. Trimming at V came to 6 bases and at J to 7 bases, leaving 5 bases not matched to a gene. CDR1 is KGHSH and CDR2 is LQKENI in the germline V gene. This chain's CDR3 is CASSGGQVEKLFF. The CDR3 bases are TGTGCCAGCTCGGGAGGACAGGTTGAAAAACTGTTTTTT.

The CDR3 bases are TGTGCCAGCAGCTTACAGGGAAGGTATGAAAAACTGTTTTTT. This translates into CASSLQGRYEKLFF. The rearrangement joins TRBV7-9 to TRBJ1-4, with D perhaps matching TRBD1 (5 bases). CDR1 is SEHNR, CDR2 FQNEAQ, per germline (reference sequence). This CDR3 region has 14 residues. V lost 2 bases, J lost 6 bases, and 10 bases lay in between.

The chain has TRBV5-8 and TRBJ2-7; tentative D call: TRBD2 (6 bases). The germline CDR1 and CDR2 sequences are SGHTS and YDEGEE. CDR3 length: 14 amino acids. Trimming removed 6 bases at V and 6 bases at J, with 19 bases between. The CDR3 region has the DNA TGTGCCAGCACCGAGCGGGCGGGCTTGGGCGAGCAGTACTTC. As protein: CASTERAGLGEQYF.

To note about this clone: Other DNA variants within this sample encode the same CDR3. The V call is TRBV5-1, the J call TRBJ2-7; 8 nucleotides align to TRBD1. The J segment lost 3 bases and the V segment lost 3 bases, leaving 2 bases of the junction unmatched. Looked up from germline, CDR1 is SGHRS and CDR2 is YFSETQ. This CDR3 comprises 13 residues. Here the CDR3 DNA reads TGCGCCAGCAGCTGGGACAGGAACTACGAGCAGTACTTC. Protein: CASSWDRNYEQYF.

The count of this clone is one. The chain uses TRBV11-2 and TRBJ2-1; D gene unclear. Trimming shortened V by 5 bases and J by 5 bases, and 10 bases separated the two germline ends. The germline V gene has CDR1 SGHAT and CDR2 FQNNGV. The CDR3 runs 13 residues. The CDR3 loop is CASSTTKHNEQFF. CDR3 in DNA: TGTGCCAGCAGCACTACTAAACACAATGAGCAGTTCTTC.